This passage covers 32 T cell receptor beta chains from one sample sequenced in a study of CD8 T cells in ankylosing spondylitis. TCRdb called the 5' RACE reads again in MiXCR, with one record for every CDR3 protein. This table holds 150,000 to 200,000 distinct CDR3 sequences, approximately 10% found once. The specimen was blood, either unsorted or a sorted T cell fraction (not recorded which). These receptors were obtained from a male donor with ankylosing spondylitis or in good health (not recorded which).

The CDR3 protein is CSARRPGLAEGQETQYF. The CDR3, as DNA: TGCAGTGCTAGAAGACCGGGACTAGCGGAGGGGCAAGAGACCCAGTACTTC. The chain links TRBV20-1 to TRBJ2-5; 11 bases map to TRBD2. The J segment lost 2 bases and the V segment lost 2 bases, leaving 10 bases of the junction unmatched. The CDR3 runs 17 residues. CDR1 is DFQATT and CDR2 is SNEGSKA in the germline V gene (reference sequence).

At least ten counts were recorded for this clonotype. The J gene is TRBJ2-5, the V gene TRBV27, with a possible D match to TRBD2 (7 bases). The CDR3 runs 15 residues. The germline V gene has CDR1 MNHEY and CDR2 SMNVEV (reference sequence). The V end was cut by 9 bases, the J end by 7 bases, with 24 bases between. The CDR3 nucleotides read TGTGCCAGTACTCCCTCCAGGGGAGGGCCGGGGACCCAGTACTTC. This gives the protein CASTPSRGGPGTQYF.

This clonotype occurred many times. The chain links TRBV13 to TRBJ2-1, with D perhaps matching TRBD2 (5 bases). The germline gives CDR1 PRHDT, CDR2 FYEKMQ (reference sequence). V was shortened by 0 bases and J by 10 bases, with 13 bases between the two germline ends. The CDR3 length is 14 residues. CDR3 residues: CASSLGTRGLEQFF. The CDR3 DNA reads as TGTGCCAGCAGCTTAGGCACCCGGGGTCTCGAGCAGTTCTTC.

This clonotype has a count of ten or more. The chain links TRBV5-1 to TRBJ2-1, with D uncertain. CDR3 length equals 14 residues. Trimming took 1 base from V and 4 from J, leaving 9 bases between them. Per the germline V gene, CDR1 is SGHRS and CDR2 is YFSETQ. CDR3 DNA sequence: TGCGCCAGCAGCTTGCGTGGGGAATACAATGAGCAGTTCTTC. Its protein is CASSLRGEYNEQFF. Combining the CDR3 with reference TRBV5-1 and TRBJ2-1 gives the whole variable domain KAGVTQTPRYLIKTRGQQVTLSCSPISGHRSVSWYQQTPGQGLQFLFEYFSETQRNKGNFPGRFSGRQFSNSRSEMNVSTLELGDSALYLCASSLRGEYNEQFFGPGTRLTVL.

The sample holds one count of this clonotype. A read error is likely here: a far larger clone is one base away. J is TRBJ2-1 and V is TRBV6-4, with D perhaps matching TRBD2 (6 bases). The CDR3 consists of 15 residues. CDR1 is MRHNA and CDR2 is SNTAGT in the germline V gene. DNA for the CDR3: TGTGCCAGCAGTGACTCTGGCGGGGCCTACACTGAGCAGTTCTTC. This sequence encodes CASSDSGGAYTEQFF.

V gene TRBV11-2 combines with J gene TRBJ1-1; TRBD1 matches at 8 bases. This CDR3 region has 18 residues. CDR1 and CDR2 (germline): SGHAT, FQNNGV. J was trimmed by 4 bases and V by 5 bases; bases with no gene match: 18. In DNA form, the CDR3 reads TGTGCCAGCAGCAAGAACAGCAGGGGGCAGAGATTGGGCACTGAAGCTTTCTTT. Translating it yields CASSKNSRGQRLGTEAFF.

V is TRBV6-2 or TRBV6-3 and J is TRBJ2-2, with D perhaps matching TRBD2 (5 bases). Trimming removed 2 bases from V and 6 bases from J, with 13 bases in between. This CDR3 comprises 15 residues. Germline V lookup: CDR1 MNHEY, CDR2 SVGEGT. The chain's CDR3 is CASSYPSMKAGELFF. The CDR3 DNA sequence: TGTGCCAGCAGTTACCCTAGCATGAAAGCCGGGGAGCTGTTTTTT.

V is TRBV15 and J is TRBJ2-3, with 8 bases lining up with TRBD1. V was pared by 1 base and J by 7 bases, with 10 bases of the junction left unmatched. The CDR3 is made up of 16 amino acids. Germline V lookup: CDR1 LNHNV, CDR2 YYDKDF (reference sequence). This CDR3 is CATSRGARDRLNTQYF. DNA for the CDR3: TGTGCCACCAGCAGAGGAGCGAGGGACAGGTTGAATACGCAGTATTTT. Complete variable domain (other parts from reference TRBV15 and TRBJ2-3): DAMVIQNPRYQVTQFGKPVTLSCSQTLNHNVMYWYQQKSSQAPKLLFHYYDKDFNNEADTPDNFQSRRPNTSFCFLDIRSPGLGDTAMYLCATSRGARDRLNTQYFGPGTRLTVL.

This chain uses TRBV29-1 with TRBJ2-6, with a weak D call TRBD2 (5 bases). With 7 bases removed from V and 1 base from J, the gap between germline ends came to 20 bases. The V gene's germline CDR1 is SQVTM and CDR2 ANQGSEA. The CDR3 has 17 residues. The CDR3 is CSAEGLDLVSGANVLTF. CDR3 sequence (DNA): TGCAGCGCCGAGGGATTAGATCTAGTTTCTGGGGCCAACGTCCTGACTTTC.

This rearrangement joins TRBV3-1 to TRBJ2-1; 10 positions agree with TRBD2. CDR1 is LGHDT and CDR2 is YNNKEL in the germline V gene (reference sequence). The CDR3 loop spans 16 amino acids. J gave up 5 bases and V 0 bases, and 4 bases lay outside the gene matches. DNA of the CDR3: TGTGCCAGCAGCCAAGATGCTAGCGGGAGTCACAATGAGCAGTTCTTC. Its translation: CASSQDASGSHNEQFF.

This clonotype has ten or more counts. The chain recombines TRBV6-2 or TRBV6-3 with TRBJ1-1, with D perhaps TRBD1 (6 bases). The CDR3 is 15 residues long. Trimming shortened V by 5 bases and J by 1 base, and 14 bases separated the two germline ends. CDR1 MNHEY and CDR2 SVGEGT come from the germline V gene. CDR3: CASSPHQTGNTEAFF. The CDR3 DNA sequence: TGTGCCAGCAGTCCGCACCAGACAGGGAACACTGAAGCTTTCTTT.

In the case of this clonotype: Being one base from a much bigger clone, this may be a read error. The rearrangement links TRBV20-1 to TRBJ2-2; D unclear. Germline V lookup: CDR1 DFQATT, CDR2 SNEGSKA (reference sequence). This CDR3 region has 15 residues. The CDR3 nucleotides are TGCGGTGCTAGAGCATTGGCGTTAGGGACCGGGGAGCTGTTTTTT. This encodes CGARALALGTGELFF.

The chain carries TRBV11-2 and TRBJ2-1; D gene uncertain. Trimming took 1 base from V and 3 from J, leaving 7 bases between them. The length of the CDR3 is 14 residues. Germline lookup yields CDR1 SGHAT and CDR2 FQNNGV. The CDR3 DNA reads as TGTGCCAGCAGCTTAGTTCGGAGCTACAATGAGCAGTTCTTC. Translated, it gives CASSLVRSYNEQFF.

The gene calls are TRBV6-1 and TRBJ2-2; 9 nucleotides agree with TRBD1. Germline-derived CDR1 and CDR2 are MNHNS and SASEGT. The CDR3 is 16 residues long. The J segment lost 5 bases and the V segment lost 6 bases, leaving 10 bases of the junction unmatched. CDR3 in amino acids: CASRRTGVKGTGELFF. DNA of the CDR3: TGTGCCAGCAGAAGGACAGGGGTGAAAGGGACCGGGGAGCTGTTTTTT.

This clonotype has just a few counts. The chain joins TRBV7-2 to TRBJ2-7; 7 bases line up with TRBD1. The CDR3 spans 13 residues. Trimming at V came to 5 bases and at J to 2 bases, leaving 3 bases not matched to a gene. CDR1 and CDR2 from the germline V gene are SGHTA and FQGNSA. CDR3: CASSRRGTYEQYF. In nucleotides, the CDR3 is TGTGCCAGCAGCCGCAGGGGGACCTACGAGCAGTACTTC.

This clonotype was recorded many times. This sequence joins TRBV20-1 and TRBJ1-2; 7 nucleotides line up with TRBD1. This CDR3 is built from 15 residues. Germline CDR1 is DFQATT and CDR2 is SNEGSKA (reference sequence). V gave up 3 bases and J gave up 8 bases; unmatched junction bases: 15. CDR3 region: CSARGTTGTLEGYTF. In DNA, the CDR3 is TGCAGTGCTAGGGGGACGACAGGGACTCTAGAAGGCTACACCTTC.

The table lists this clonotype with many counts. This chain uses TRBV4-3 with TRBJ2-1; 11 positions match TRBD2. The V gene end was trimmed by 2 bases and the J gene end by 2 bases; junction bases not matched to a gene: 2. The CDR3 contains 16 residues. From germline, CDR1 is LGHNA and CDR2 YSLEER. The chain's CDR3 is CASSQTSGGPYNEQFF. The DNA for the CDR3 is TGCGCCAGCAGCCAAACTAGCGGGGGACCCTACAATGAGCAGTTCTTC.

This clonotype occurred a few times. This chain connects TRBV27 to TRBJ2-7; no clear D gene. Germline CDR1 reads MNHEY; CDR2 reads SMNVEV (reference sequence). Trimming removed 5 bases from V and 1 base from J, with 12 bases in between. The CDR3 has 14 amino acids. The chain's CDR3 is CASSLGPASYEQYF. The CDR3, as DNA: TGTGCCAGCAGTCTCGGTCCAGCTTCCTACGAGCAGTACTTC.

The sample holds many counts of this clonotype. The gene calls are TRBV6-1 and TRBJ2-5; 9 bases align to TRBD2. Germline CDR1 MNHNS, CDR2 SASEGT. The CDR3 sequence is 15 residues long. With V trimmed by 6 bases and J by 2 bases, 7 bases remained unmatched. The CDR3 reads CASRSGLAGQETQYF. CDR3 DNA: TGTGCCAGCAGATCCGGCCTAGCGGGGCAAGAGACCCAGTACTTC.

The sample holds many counts of this clonotype. The rearrangement uses TRBV7-9 and TRBJ2-3; 15 positions agree with TRBD2. In germline, CDR1 is SEHNR, CDR2 FQNEAQ (reference sequence). CDR3 length: 17 amino acids. The junction had 5 bases not matched to a gene; V was cut back by 5 bases and J by 2 bases. This chain's CDR3 is CASSHRTSGRVTDTQYF. The CDR3, as DNA: TGTGCCAGCAGCCATCGGACTAGCGGGAGGGTCACAGATACGCAGTATTTT.

At least ten counts were recorded for this clonotype. This chain links TRBV11-2 with TRBJ2-5, with TRBD2 matching 7 bases. CDR3 size: 14 residues. Germline V gene sequence: CDR1 SGHAT, CDR2 FQNNGV. Germline trimming cut 3 bases from V and 4 bases from J; bases unmatched to any gene: 5. CDR3 bases: TGTGCCAGCAGCTTGGACGGGGGGATAGAGACCCAGTACTTC. Translating it yields CASSLDGGIETQYF.

About this clonotype itself: Being one base from a much bigger clone, this may be a read error. CDR3 sequence (DNA): TGCGCCAGCAGCCCATATGACAGGGTTTCTGGGGCCAACGTCCTGACTTTC. Its translation: CASSPYDRVSGANVLTF. The V and J genes are TRBV5-1 and TRBJ2-6; the match to TRBD1 covers 7 bases. Germline loops: CDR1 SGHRS, CDR2 YFSETQ. This CDR3 contains 17 residues. Trimming at V came to 4 bases and at J to 1 base, leaving 8 bases not matched to a gene.

Only a few counts were recorded for this clonotype. The V call is TRBV9, the J call TRBJ2-3; TRBD2 matches at 10 bases. Germline loops: CDR1 SGDLS, CDR2 YYNGEE. This CDR3 has 16 residues. The ends lost 0 bases at V and 2 bases at J; junction bases unmatched: 3. CDR3 sequence: CASSVVAGGPTDTQYF. CDR3 sequence (DNA): TGTGCCAGCAGCGTAGTAGCGGGGGGCCCCACAGATACGCAGTATTTT.

This chain uses TRBV4-2 with TRBJ2-7; D unresolved. V was pared by 0 bases and J by 6 bases, with 15 bases between. From germline, CDR1 is LGHNA and CDR2 YNFKEQ. There are 15 residues in the CDR3. The CDR3 region has the DNA TGTGCCAGCAGCCAAGATAATATGGGCACCACCGAGCAGTACTTC. Protein sequence: CASSQDNMGTTEQYF.

This clonotype was seen repeatedly, ten times or more. The rearrangement uses TRBV12-3 or TRBV12-4 and TRBJ1-5, with a possible D match to TRBD1 (5 bases). V was clipped by 5 bases and J by 5 bases, with 13 bases between them. This CDR3 spans 14 amino acids. CDR3 nucleotide sequence: TGTGCCAGCAGTATCCAGGGTCTCGATCAGCCCCAGCATTTT. Protein: CASSIQGLDQPQHF.

This clonotype appeared many times. The J gene is TRBJ2-7, the V gene TRBV28; 7 bases align to TRBD1. The V and J ends lost 3 bases and 6 bases, in that order; junction bases with no gene match: 11. Germline CDR1 MDHEN, CDR2 SYDVKM. The CDR3 is 15 residues long. CDR3 coding DNA: TGTGCCAGCAGTTTTGCCCTCGGGACAGCTCCCGAGCAGTACTTC. Protein sequence: CASSFALGTAPEQYF.

With regard to this clonotype: A much larger clone differs from this one at a single base, so this may be a read error. The gene calls are TRBV5-1 and TRBJ1-3; no firm D call. In germline, CDR1 is SGHRS, CDR2 YFSETQ. The CDR3 is 16 amino acids. V lost 4 bases to trimming and J lost 0 bases, with 14 bases between them. The CDR3 DNA reads as TGCGCCAGCAGCCCTTCCGGGCCTCACTCTGGAAACACCATATATTTT. It yields the protein CASSPSGPHSGNTIYF.

This clonotype was observed many times. The chain couples TRBV25-1 to TRBJ2-3, with D uncertain. V lost 4 bases and J lost 4, with 6 bases in between. The CDR3 sequence is 12 residues long. Germline V gene lookup returns CDR1 MGHDK and CDR2 SYGVNS. CDR3 sequence: CASSVGSDTQYF. In DNA, the CDR3 is TGTGCCAGCAGTGTAGGGTCAGATACGCAGTATTTT.

Many counts were recorded for this clonotype. V is TRBV15 and J is TRBJ2-1; either TRBD1 or TRBD2 may supply D (5 bases each). Germline assignment: CDR1 LNHNV and CDR2 YYDKDF (reference sequence). The germline V and J ends were trimmed by 4 bases and 8 bases, with 18 bases remaining between them. The length of the CDR3 is 15 residues. The CDR3 sequence is CATSIRDHPADEQFF. In DNA, the CDR3 is TGTGCCACCAGCATACGGGACCACCCCGCGGATGAGCAGTTCTTC.

A few counts support this clonotype. CDR3 in amino acids: CASSTQWISYEQYF. The DNA for the CDR3 is TGTGCCAGCAGTACCCAGTGGATCTCCTACGAGCAGTACTTC. The chain uses TRBV6-2 or TRBV6-3 and TRBJ2-7; D call uncertain. The V gene's germline CDR1 is MNHEY and CDR2 SVGEGT. Trimming stripped 5 bases from V and 0 bases from J, with 11 bases between. The CDR3 totals 14 residues.

In regard to this clonotype: A much more abundant neighbour one base away suggests this may be a read error. This chain joins TRBV20-1 and TRBJ2-1; perhaps TRBD2 as D (5 bases). CDR1 and CDR2 from the germline V gene are DFQATT and SNEGSKA (reference sequence). CDR3 length equals 16 residues. This chain's CDR3 is CCARGGDSPSYNEQFF. Written as DNA, the CDR3 is TGCTGTGCTAGAGGAGGAGACTCCCCGAGCTACAATGAGCAGTTCTTC.

This clonotype has a count of ten or more. The chain carries TRBV6-6 and TRBJ2-7, with 8 bases matching TRBD2. In germline, CDR1 is MNHNY, CDR2 SVGAGI (reference sequence). J gave up 5 bases and V 7 bases, and 22 bases lay outside the gene matches. The CDR3 is 18 amino acids. The CDR3 sequence is CASILDGASGLAAHEQYF. The CDR3 DNA reads as TGTGCCAGCATCCTCGATGGGGCTAGCGGGCTTGCAGCCCACGAGCAGTACTTC.